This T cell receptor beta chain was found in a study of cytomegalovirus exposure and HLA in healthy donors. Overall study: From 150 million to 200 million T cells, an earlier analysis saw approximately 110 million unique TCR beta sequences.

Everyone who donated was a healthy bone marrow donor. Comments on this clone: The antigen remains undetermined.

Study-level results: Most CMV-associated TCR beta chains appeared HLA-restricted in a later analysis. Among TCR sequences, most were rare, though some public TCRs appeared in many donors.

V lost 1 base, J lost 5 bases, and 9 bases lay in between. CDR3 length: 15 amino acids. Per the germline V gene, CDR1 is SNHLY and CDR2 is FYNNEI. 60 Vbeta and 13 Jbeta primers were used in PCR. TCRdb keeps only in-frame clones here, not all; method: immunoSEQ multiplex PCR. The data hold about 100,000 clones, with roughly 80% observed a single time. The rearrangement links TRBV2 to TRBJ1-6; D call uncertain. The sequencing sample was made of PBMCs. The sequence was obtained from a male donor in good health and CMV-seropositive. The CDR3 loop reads CASSEGPGDNSPLHF. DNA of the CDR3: TGTGCCAGCAGTGAAGGCCCAGGCGATAATTCACCCCTCCACTTT.